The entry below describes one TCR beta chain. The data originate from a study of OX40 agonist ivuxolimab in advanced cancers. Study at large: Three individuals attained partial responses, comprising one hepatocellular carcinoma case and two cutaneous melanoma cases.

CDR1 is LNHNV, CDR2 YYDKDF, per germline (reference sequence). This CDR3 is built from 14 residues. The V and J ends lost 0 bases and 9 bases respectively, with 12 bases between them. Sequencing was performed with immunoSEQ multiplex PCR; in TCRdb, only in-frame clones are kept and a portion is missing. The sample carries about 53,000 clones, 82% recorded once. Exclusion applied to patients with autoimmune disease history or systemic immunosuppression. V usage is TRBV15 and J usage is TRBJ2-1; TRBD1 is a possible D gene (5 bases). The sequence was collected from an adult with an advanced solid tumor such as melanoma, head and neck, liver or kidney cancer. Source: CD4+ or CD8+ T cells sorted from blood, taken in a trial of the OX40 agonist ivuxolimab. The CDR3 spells CATSRDPREGEQFF. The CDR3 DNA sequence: TGTGCCACCAGCAGAGATCCCAGGGAAGGTGAGCAGTTCTTC.